This is a list of T cell receptor beta chains from one sample in a study of T cell responses to AZD1222 COVID-19 vaccine. TCRdb's table, derived via immunoSEQ multiplex PCR, lists solely in-frame clones and lacks some. Here the sample spans 100,000 to 150,000 clones, around 84% being singletons. Sequenced here: peripheral blood, sampled 28 days after the second AZD1222 dose. The receptors here all came from an adult who received the AZD1222 COVID-19 vaccine. Each CDR3 is given with its conserved first and last residue. The D gene is left open where the match is weak. A clone size is listed for some rows: how often the clone was seen (once, few, many), or a class if it is expanded.

clone_size,v_call,j_call,d_call,cdr3_nt,cdr3_aa
.,TRBV7-2,TRBJ2-5,TRBD2,TGTGCCAGCAGCTTAGAGGCTAGCGGGGGCTTTTCCCAAGGGACCCAGTACTTC,CASSLEASGGFSQGTQYF
.,TRBV28,TRBJ1-2,.,TGTGCCAGCAGTTTTACGCCTTCGGGACGGCTTAACTATGGCTACACCTTC,CASSFTPSGRLNYGYTF
.,TRBV29-1,TRBJ2-2,.,TGCAGCGTATCACACGACACAGGGAAAAGGGAGCTGTTTTTT,CSVSHDTGKRELFF
.,TRBV3-1/TRBV3-2,TRBJ1-1,.,TGTGCCAGCAGCCCTTTTGGAGAAGAAGCTTTCTTT,CASSPFGEEAFF
.,TRBV23-1,TRBJ1-1,.,TGCGCCAGCAGCCCAGGACGGCTCGCTGGACGGGTGAACACTGAAGCTTTCTTT,CASSPGRLAGRVNTEAFF
.,TRBV5-1,TRBJ2-2,.,TGCGCCAGCAGCTTGGACCGGCGGGGTATGGCAATAGGGAACACCGGGGAGCTGTTTTTT,CASSLDRRGMAIGNTGELFF
once,TRBV5-5,TRBJ2-3,.,TGTGCCAGCAGCCCGGACACCGGGACTTCGTCCGATACGCAGTATTTT,CASSPDTGTSSDTQYF
.,TRBV7-2,TRBJ1-1,.,TGTGCCAGCAGCTTATCACTCGTCGGGGAGGGGCCGGGGGCTGAAGCTTTCTTT,CASSLSLVGEGPGAEAFF
few,TRBV6-5,TRBJ1-2,TRBD1,TGTGCCAGCAGTACCGGGACAGGGGGAGGCTACACCTTC,CASSTGTGGGYTF
.,TRBV28,TRBJ1-2,.,TGTGCCAGCAGTTTTCGGAACAGGCCTAACTATGGCTACACCTTC,CASSFRNRPNYGYTF
.,TRBV28,TRBJ1-2,TRBD1,TGTGCCAGCAGTTCCACAGGGGGCCGAGGCTACACCTTC,CASSSTGGRGYTF
.,TRBV7-2,TRBJ2-3,TRBD1,TGTGCCAGCAGCTATGGGACAGGGAGCGGTACGCAGTATTTT,CASSYGTGSGTQYF
few,TRBV30,TRBJ2-7,TRBD2,TGTGCCTGGACTACGGGAGGGTGGGAGCAGTACTTC,CAWTTGGWEQYF
.,TRBV19,TRBJ1-6,.,TGTGCCAGTAGTATCCGGTCCTATAATTCACCCCTCCACTTT,CASSIRSYNSPLHF
.,TRBV27,TRBJ2-7,TRBD1,TGTGCCAGCAGGACAGATGTGACAGGGAAATACGAGCAGTACTTC,CASRTDVTGKYEQYF
.,TRBV7-2,TRBJ1-5,TRBD1,TGTGCCAGCAGCTTAGACAGGGGGCGTAATCAGCCCCAGCATTTT,CASSLDRGRNQPQHF
.,TRBV27,TRBJ1-6,.,TGTGCCAGCAGTGTTCTTATGAGCTCCTATAATTCACCCCTCCACTTT,CASSVLMSSYNSPLHF
.,TRBV24-1,TRBJ1-2,.,TGTGCCACCAGTCCTAGCTTCCGGGACCCTAACTATGGCTACACCTTC,CATSPSFRDPNYGYTF